This T cell receptor (beta chain) was profiled in a study of blood T cell repertoires in COVID-19. Some clones are missing from TCRdb's copy, which holds only in-frame ones; the method was immunoSEQ multiplex PCR. The sample lists 110,000 to 150,000 clones; approximately 80% were seen once. Germline CDR1 and CDR2: SGHDT and YYEEEE. V gave up 4 bases and J gave up 3 bases; unmatched junction bases: 2. The CDR3 contains 14 residues. This receptor was identified in a middle-aged woman who had recovered from COVID-19. The gene calls are TRBV5-6 and TRBJ1-3; 9 bases agree with TRBD1. Sequenced: PBMCs or T cells enriched from blood (not recorded which). CDR3 bases: TGTGCCAGCAGCCCGGACAGGGGTGGAAACACCATATATTTT. Protein sequence: CASSPDRGGNTIYF.